This TCR beta chain stems from a study of T-cell reconstitution after alpha-beta-depleted transplantation in children. Findings and limits, study-wide: Reportedly, only several hundred clones from non-depleted graft cells drove alpha-beta T-cell counts at about two months. In some patients, recipient T cells and intrathymic progenitors surviving conditioning explained high day-60 diversity. At one year after transplant, newly produced T cells mostly accounted for T-cell counts and diversity.

Germline V lookup: CDR1 MNHEY, CDR2 SVGAGI. Trimming removed 0 bases from V and 2 bases from J, with 17 bases in between. The CDR3 totals 17 residues. The TCRbeta library was prepared with unique molecular identifiers. TCRdb redid the calling of the PCR reads with MiXCR, one entry per CDR3 protein. The data show approximately 400,000 distinct CDR3 sequences, 15% to 20% seen once. This clonotype has more than one count but fewer than ten. As yet, its antigen is unknown. Sequences were derived from PBMCs, mostly from graft donor cells, sampled 360 days after TCRalphabeta/CD19-depleted stem cell transplant. The chain recombines TRBV6-5 with TRBJ2-7; D tentatively reads TRBD1 or TRBD2 (5 bases each). The receptor was derived from a boy younger than two who had a stem cell transplant for Wiskott-Aldrich syndrome, so the T cells may come from the graft donor. This chain's CDR3 is CASSYSRRGPNPYEQYF. The CDR3 nucleotides read TGTGCCAGCAGTTACTCGAGAAGGGGACCAAACCCCTACGAGCAGTACTTC.